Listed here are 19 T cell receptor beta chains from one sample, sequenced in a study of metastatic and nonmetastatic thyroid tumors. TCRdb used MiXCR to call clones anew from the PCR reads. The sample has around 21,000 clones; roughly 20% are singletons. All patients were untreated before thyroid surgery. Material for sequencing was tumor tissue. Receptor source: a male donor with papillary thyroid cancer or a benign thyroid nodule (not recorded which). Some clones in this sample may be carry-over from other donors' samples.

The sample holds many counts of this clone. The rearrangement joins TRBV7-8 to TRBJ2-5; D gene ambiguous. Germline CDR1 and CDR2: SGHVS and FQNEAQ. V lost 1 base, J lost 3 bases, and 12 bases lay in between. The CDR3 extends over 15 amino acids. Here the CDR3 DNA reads TGTGCCAGCAGCTTAGTTGGTGGCAATAAAGAGACCCAGTACTTC. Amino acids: CASSLVGGNKETQYF.

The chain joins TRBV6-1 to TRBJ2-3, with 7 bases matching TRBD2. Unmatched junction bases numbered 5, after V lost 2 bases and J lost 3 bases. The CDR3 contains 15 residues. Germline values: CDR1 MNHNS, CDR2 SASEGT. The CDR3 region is CASSENRLATDTQYF. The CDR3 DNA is TGTGCCAGCAGTGAAAACCGACTAGCAACAGATACGCAGTATTTT.

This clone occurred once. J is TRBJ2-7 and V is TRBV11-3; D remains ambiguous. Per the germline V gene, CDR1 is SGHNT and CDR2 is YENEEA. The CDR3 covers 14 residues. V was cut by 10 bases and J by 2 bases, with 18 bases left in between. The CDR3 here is CATILEWLPYEQYF. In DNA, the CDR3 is TGTGCCACCATCTTAGAGTGGCTCCCCTACGAGCAGTACTTC.

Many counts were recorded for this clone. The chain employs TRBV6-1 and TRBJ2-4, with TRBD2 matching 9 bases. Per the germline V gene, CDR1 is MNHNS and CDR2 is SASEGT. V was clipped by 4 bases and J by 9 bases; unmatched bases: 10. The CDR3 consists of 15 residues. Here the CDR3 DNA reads TGTGCCAGCAGTGCCCCCCAGGCTAGCGGGATCATTCAGTACTTC. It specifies CASSAPQASGIIQYF.

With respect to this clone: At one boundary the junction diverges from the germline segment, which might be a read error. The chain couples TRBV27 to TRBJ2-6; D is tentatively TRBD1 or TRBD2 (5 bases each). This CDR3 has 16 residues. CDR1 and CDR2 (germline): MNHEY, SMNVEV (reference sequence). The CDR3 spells CGSSLAADSGANFLTF. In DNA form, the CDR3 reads TGTGGCAGCAGTCTAGCAGCCGACTCTGGGGCCAACTTCCTGACTTTC.

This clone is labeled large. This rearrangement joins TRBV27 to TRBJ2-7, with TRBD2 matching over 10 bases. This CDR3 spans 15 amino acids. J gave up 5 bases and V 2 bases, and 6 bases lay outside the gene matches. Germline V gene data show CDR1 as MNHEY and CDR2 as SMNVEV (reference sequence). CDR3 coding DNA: TGTGCCAGCAGTTTAATGTCTAGCGGGAGCCACGAGCAGTACTTC. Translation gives CASSLMSSGSHEQYF.

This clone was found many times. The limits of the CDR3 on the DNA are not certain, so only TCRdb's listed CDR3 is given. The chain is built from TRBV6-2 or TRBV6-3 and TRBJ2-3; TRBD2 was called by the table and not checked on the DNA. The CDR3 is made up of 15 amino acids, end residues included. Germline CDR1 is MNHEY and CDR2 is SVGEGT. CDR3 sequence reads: CASRDLVAGGSQEYF.

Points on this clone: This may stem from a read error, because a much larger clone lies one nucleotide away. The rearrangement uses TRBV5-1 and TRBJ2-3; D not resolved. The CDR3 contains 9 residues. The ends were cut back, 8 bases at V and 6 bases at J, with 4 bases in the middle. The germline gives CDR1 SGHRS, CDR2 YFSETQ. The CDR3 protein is CARVDTQYF. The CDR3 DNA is TGCGCCAGGGTGGATACGCAGTATTTT. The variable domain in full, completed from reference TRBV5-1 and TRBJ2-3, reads KAGVTQTPRYLIKTRGQQVTLSCSPISGHRSVSWYQQTPGQGLQFLFEYFSETQRNKGNFPGRFSGRQFSNSRSEMNVSTLELGDSALYLCARVDTQYFGPGTRLTVL.

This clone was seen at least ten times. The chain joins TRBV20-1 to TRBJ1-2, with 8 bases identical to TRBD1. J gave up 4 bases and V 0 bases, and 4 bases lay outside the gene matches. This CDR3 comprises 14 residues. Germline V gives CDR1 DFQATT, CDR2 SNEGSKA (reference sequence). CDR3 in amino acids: CSARDRGQVYGYTF. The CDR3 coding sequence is TGCAGTGCTAGAGATCGGGGACAGGTCTATGGCTACACCTTC.

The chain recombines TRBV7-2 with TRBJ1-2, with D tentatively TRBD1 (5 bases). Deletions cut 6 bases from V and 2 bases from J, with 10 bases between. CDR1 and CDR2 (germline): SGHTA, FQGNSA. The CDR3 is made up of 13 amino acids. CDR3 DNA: TGTGCCAGCAGTCCGGACACCAACTATGGCTACACCTTC. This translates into CASSPDTNYGYTF.

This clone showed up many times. The CDR3 loop is CASSPRAGVGQETQYF. The CDR3 DNA reads as TGTGCCAGCAGCCCCCGGGCGGGAGTGGGTCAAGAGACCCAGTACTTC. The chain has TRBV9 and TRBJ2-5; the match to TRBD2 covers 7 bases. This CDR3 is built from 16 residues. Germline trimming cut 4 bases from V and 2 bases from J; bases unmatched to any gene: 11. Germline-derived CDR1 and CDR2 are SGDLS and YYNGEE.

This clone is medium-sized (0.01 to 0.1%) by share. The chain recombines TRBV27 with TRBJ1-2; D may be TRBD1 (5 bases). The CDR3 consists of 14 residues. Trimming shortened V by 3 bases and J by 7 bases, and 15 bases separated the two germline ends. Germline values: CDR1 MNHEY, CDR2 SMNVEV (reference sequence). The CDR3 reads CASSLAEGLGGYTF. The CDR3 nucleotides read TGTGCCAGCAGTTTGGCTGAGGGGTTGGGTGGCTACACCTTC.

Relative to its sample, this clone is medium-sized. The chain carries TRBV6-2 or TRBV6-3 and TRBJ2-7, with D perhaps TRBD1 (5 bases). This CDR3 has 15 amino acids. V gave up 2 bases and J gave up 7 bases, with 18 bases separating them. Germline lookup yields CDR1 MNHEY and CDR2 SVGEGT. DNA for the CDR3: TGTGCCAGCAGTTACCCCCTGGGGCAGCGAGGTGAGCAGTACTTC. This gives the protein CASSYPLGQRGEQYF.

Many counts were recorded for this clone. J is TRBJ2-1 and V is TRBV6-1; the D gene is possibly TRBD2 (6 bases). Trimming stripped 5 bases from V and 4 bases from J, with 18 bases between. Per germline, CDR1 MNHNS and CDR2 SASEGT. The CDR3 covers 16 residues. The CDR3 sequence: CASSHLGVADYNEQFF. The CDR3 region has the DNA TGTGCCAGCAGTCACCTCGGGGTAGCGGATTACAATGAGCAGTTCTTC.

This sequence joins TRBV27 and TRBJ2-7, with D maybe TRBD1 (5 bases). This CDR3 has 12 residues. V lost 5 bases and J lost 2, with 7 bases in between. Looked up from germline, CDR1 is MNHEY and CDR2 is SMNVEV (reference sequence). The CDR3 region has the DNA TGTGCCAGCAGTAGGGGTACCTACGAGCAGTACTTC. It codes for CASSRGTYEQYF.

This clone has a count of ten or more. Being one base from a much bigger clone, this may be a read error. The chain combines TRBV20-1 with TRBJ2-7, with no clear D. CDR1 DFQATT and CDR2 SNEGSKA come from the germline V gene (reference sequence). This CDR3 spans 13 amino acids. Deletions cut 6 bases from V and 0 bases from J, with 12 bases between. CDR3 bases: TGCAGTGCCCTAGGGAACCTCTCCTACGAGCAGTACTTC. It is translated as CSALGNLSYEQYF.

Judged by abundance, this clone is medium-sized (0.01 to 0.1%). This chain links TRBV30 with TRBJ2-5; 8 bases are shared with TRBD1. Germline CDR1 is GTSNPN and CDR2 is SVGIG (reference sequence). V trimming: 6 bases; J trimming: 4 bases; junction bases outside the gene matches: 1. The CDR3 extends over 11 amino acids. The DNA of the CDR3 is TGTGCCTGCCAGGGGGCAGAGACCCAGTACTTC. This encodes CACQGAETQYF.

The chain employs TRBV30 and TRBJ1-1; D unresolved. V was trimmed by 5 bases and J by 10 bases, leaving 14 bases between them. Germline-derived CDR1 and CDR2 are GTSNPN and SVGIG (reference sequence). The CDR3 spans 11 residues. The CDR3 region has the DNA TGTGCCTGGGCTATCAGAGGTGGAGCTTTCTTT. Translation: CAWAIRGGAFF.

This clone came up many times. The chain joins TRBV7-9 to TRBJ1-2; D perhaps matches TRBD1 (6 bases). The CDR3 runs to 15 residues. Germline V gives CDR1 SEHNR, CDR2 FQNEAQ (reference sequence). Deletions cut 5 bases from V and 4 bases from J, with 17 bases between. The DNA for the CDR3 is TGTGCCAGCAGCCCTCCGTTACAGGGTTTCTATGGCTACACCTTC. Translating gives CASSPPLQGFYGYTF.